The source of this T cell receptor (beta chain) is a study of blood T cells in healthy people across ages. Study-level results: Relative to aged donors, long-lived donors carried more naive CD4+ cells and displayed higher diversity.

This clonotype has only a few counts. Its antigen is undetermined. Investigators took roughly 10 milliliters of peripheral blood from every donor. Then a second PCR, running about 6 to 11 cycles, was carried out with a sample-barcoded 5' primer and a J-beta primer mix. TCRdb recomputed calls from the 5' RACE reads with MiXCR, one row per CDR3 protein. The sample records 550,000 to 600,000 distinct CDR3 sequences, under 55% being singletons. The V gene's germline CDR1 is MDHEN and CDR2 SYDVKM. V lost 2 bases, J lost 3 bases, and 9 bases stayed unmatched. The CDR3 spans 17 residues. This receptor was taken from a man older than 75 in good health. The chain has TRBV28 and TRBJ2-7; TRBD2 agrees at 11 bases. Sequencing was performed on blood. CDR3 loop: CASSLLIRTSGHYEQYF. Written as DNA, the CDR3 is TGTGCCAGCAGTTTACTCATCCGGACTAGCGGGCACTACGAGCAGTACTTC.